The 4 T cell receptor beta chains reported below all come from one sample, sequenced in a study of blood T cell repertoires in COVID-19. Sequenced by immunoSEQ multiplex PCR; TCRdb stores in-frame clones only, minus some. The profile shows about 55,000 clones, roughly 87% of them singletons. Sequencing used peripheral blood. Source of these receptors: a man aged 35 to 55 with COVID-19, enrolled during active disease.

This chain connects TRBV18 to TRBJ2-5, with D tentatively TRBD2 (6 bases). Germline CDR1 KGHSH, CDR2 LQKENI. Trimming pared 5 bases from V and 7 bases from J, leaving 11 bases between. The CDR3 runs 12 residues. CDR3 protein: CASSVSGGTQYF. As DNA, the CDR3 is TGTGCCAGCTCAGTCTCCGGGGGGACCCAGTACTTC.

This clone turned up a few times. The V gene is TRBV11-2, the J gene TRBJ1-1; 8 bases are shared with TRBD1. This CDR3 spans 15 amino acids. J lost 1 base, V lost 5 bases, and 6 bases had no gene match. Germline V lookup: CDR1 SGHAT, CDR2 FQNNGV. The CDR3 DNA reads as TGTGCCAGCAGCGACAACAGGGGGAGGAACACTGAAGCTTTCTTT. Translating gives CASSDNRGRNTEAFF.

CDR3 in amino acids: CATGSYEQYF. In DNA, the CDR3 is TGTGCCACGGGGTCCTACGAGCAGTACTTC. The chain joins TRBV11-2 to TRBJ2-7; maybe TRBD2 (5 bases). V lost 10 bases to trimming and J lost 1 base, with 5 bases between them. CDR1 and CDR2 (germline): SGHAT, FQNNGV. The CDR3 is 10 amino acids. The full variable domain, in which reference TRBV11-2 and TRBJ2-7 provide the parts outside the CDR3, is EAGVAQSPRYKIIEKRQSVAFWCNPISGHATLYWYQQILGQGPKLLIQFQNNGVVDDSQLPKDRFSAERLKGVDSTLKIQPAKLEDSAVYLCATGSYEQYFGPGTRLTVT.

This clone occurred a few times. The rearrangement uses TRBV6-5 and TRBJ2-1; 8 positions match TRBD2. J lost 6 bases, V lost 0 bases, and 1 base had no gene match. The CDR3 is made up of 14 amino acids. Germline values: CDR1 MNHEY, CDR2 SVGAGI. CDR3 in DNA: TGTGCCAGCAGTTACTCGCGGGGGGCCAATGAGCAGTTCTTC. Translated, it gives CASSYSRGANEQFF.